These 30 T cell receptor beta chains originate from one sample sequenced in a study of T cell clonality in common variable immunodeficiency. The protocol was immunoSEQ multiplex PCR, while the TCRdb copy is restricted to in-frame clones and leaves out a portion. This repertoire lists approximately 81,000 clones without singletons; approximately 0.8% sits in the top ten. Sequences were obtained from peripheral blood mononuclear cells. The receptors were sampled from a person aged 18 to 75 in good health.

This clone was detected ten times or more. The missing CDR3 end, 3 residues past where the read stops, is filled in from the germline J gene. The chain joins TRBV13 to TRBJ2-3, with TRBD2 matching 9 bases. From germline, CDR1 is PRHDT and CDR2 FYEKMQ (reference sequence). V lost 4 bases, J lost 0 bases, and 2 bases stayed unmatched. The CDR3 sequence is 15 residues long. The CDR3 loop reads CASSSLAGSTDTQYF. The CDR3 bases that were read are TGTGCCAGCAGCTCACTAGCGGGCAGCACAGATACG.

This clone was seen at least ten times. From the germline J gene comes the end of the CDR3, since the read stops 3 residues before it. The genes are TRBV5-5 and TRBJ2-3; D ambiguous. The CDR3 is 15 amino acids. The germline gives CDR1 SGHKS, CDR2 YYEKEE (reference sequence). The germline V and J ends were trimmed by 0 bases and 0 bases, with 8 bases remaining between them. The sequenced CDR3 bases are TGTGCCAGCAGCTTGGGCCTAACTAGCACAGATACG. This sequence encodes CASSLGLTSTDT. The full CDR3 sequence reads CASSLGLTSTDTQYF.

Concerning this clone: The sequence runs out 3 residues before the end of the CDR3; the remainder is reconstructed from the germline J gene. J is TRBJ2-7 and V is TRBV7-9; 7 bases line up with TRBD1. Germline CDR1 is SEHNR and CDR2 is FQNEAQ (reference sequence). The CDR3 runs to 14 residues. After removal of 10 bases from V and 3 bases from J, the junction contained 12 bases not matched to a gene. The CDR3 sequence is CATPAGGNFYEQYF. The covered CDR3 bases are TGTGCCACCCCAGCAGGGGGTAACTTCTACGAG.

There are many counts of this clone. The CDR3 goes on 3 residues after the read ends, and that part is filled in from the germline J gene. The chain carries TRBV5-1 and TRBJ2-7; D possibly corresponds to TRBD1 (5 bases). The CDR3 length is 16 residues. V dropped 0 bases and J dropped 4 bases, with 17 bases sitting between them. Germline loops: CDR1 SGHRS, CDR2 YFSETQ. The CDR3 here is CASSLETAAQAYEQYF. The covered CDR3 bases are TGCGCCAGCAGCTTGGAGACTGCGGCACAGGCTTACGAG. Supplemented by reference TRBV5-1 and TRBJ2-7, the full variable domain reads KAGVTQTPRYLIKTRGQQVTLSCSPISGHRSVSWYQQTPGQGLQFLFEYFSETQRNKGNFPGRFSGRQFSNSRSEMNVSTLELGDSALYLCASSLETAAQAYEQYFGPGTRLTVT.

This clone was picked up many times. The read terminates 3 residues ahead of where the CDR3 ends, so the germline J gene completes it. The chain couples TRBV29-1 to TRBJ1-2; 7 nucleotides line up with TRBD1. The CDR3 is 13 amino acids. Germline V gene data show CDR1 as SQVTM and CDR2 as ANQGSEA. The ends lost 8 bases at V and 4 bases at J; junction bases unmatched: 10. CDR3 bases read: TGCAGCATTCAAAGGGGGCTGGGCTATGGC. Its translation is CSIQRGLGYG. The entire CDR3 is CSIQRGLGYGYTF.

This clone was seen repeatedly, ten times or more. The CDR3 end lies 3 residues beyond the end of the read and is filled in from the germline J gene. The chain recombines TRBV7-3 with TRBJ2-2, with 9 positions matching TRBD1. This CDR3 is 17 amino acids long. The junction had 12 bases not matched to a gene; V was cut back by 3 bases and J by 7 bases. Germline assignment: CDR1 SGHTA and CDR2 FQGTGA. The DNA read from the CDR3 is TGTGCCAGCAGCTTGGCCCCGGGACAGGGTAAAAACGGGGAG. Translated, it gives CASSLAPGQGKNGE. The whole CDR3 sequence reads CASSLAPGQGKNGELFF.

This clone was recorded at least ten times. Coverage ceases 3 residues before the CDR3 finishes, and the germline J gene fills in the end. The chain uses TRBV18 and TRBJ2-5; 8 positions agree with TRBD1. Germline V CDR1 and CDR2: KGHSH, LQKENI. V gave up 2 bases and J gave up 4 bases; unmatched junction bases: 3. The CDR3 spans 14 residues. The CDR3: CASSPGQGGETQYF. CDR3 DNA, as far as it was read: TGTGCCAGCTCACCAGGACAGGGCGGAGAGACC.

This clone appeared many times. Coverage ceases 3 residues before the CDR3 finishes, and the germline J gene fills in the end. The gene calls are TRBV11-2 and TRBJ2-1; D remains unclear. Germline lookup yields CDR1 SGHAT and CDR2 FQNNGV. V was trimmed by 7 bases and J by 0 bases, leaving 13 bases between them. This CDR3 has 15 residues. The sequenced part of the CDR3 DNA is TGTGCCAGCACCGGGTCGCTGAGCTCCTACAATGAG. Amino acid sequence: CASTGSLSSYNE. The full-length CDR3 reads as CASTGSLSSYNEQFF.

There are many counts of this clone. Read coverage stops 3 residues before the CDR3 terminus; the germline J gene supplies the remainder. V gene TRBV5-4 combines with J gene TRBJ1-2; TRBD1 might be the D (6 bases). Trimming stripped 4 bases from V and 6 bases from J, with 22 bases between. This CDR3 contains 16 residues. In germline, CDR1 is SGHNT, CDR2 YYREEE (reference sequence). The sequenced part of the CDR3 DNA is TGTGCCAGCAGCGCCTCATGGGGGGGGGCCGCAGATGGC. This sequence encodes CASSASWGGAADG. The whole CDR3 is CASSASWGGAADGYTF.

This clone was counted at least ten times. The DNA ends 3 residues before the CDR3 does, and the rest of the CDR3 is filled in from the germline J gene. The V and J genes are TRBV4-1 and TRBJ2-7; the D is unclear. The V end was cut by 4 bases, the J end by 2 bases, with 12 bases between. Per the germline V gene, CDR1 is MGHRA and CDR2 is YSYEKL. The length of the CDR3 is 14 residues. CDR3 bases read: TGCGCCAGCAGCCCCGAGTTAGTGGCCTACGAG. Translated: CASSPELVAYE. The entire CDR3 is CASSPELVAYEQYF.

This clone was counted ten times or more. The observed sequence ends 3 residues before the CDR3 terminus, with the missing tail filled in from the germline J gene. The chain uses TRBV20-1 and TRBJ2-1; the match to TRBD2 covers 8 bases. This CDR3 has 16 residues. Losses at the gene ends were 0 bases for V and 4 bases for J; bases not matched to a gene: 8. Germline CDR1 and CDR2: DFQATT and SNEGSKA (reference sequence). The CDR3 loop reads CSARDFQREYYNEQFF. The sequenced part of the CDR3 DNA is TGCAGTGCTAGAGATTTCCAGCGGGAGTATTACAATGAG.

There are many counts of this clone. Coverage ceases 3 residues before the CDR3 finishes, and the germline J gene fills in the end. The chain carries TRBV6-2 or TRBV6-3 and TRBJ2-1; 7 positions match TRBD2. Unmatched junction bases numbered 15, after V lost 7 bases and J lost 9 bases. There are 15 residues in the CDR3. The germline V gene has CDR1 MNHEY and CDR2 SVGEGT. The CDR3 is CASTPGGREYGEQFF. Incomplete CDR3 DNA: TGTGCCAGCACCCCGGGCGGGCGGGAGTACGGTGAG.

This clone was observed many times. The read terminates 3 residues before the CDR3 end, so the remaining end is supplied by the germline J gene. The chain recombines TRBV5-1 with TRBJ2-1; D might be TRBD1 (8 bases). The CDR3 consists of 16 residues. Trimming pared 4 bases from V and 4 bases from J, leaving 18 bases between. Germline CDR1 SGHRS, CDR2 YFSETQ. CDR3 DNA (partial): TGCGCCAGCAGCCTGGCAAACAGGGGGGGATACAATGAG. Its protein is CASSLANRGGYNE. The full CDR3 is CASSLANRGGYNEQFF.

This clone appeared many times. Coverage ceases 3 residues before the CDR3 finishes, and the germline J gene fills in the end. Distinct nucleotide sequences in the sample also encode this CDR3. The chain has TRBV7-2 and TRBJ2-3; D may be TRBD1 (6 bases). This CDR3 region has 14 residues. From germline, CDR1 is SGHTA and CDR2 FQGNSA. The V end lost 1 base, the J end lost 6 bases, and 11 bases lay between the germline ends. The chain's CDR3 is CASSLEQGADTQYF. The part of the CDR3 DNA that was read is TGTGCCAGCAGCTTAGAACAGGGAGCGGATACG.

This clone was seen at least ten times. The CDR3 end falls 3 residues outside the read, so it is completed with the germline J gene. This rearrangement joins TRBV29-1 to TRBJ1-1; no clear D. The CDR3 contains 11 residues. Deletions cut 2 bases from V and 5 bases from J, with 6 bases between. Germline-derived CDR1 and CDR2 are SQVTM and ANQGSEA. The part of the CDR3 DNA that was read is TGCAGCGTTGAACGTCCGACTGAA. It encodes CSVERPTE. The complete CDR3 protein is CSVERPTEAFF.

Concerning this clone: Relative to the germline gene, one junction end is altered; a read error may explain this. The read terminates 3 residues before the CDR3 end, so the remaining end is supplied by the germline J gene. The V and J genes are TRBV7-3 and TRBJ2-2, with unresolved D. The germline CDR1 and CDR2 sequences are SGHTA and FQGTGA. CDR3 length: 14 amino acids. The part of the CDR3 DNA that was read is TGCGCCAGCAGCCCGGTGAGTATCACCGGGGAG. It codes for CASSPVSITGE. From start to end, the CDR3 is CASSPVSITGELFF.

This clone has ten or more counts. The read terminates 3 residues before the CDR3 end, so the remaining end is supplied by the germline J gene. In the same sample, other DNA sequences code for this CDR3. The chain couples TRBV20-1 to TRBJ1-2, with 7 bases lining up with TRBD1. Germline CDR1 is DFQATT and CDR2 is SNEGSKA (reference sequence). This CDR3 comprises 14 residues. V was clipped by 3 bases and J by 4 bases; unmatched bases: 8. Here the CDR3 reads CSARDRDRVYGYTF. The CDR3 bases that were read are TGCAGTGCTAGGGACCGGGACAGAGTCTATGGC.

The DNA read from the CDR3 is TGCGCCAGCAGCTTGGCCGGGACAGGGTGGAACAATGAG. The encoded protein is CASSLAGTGWNNE. The complete CDR3 sequence is CASSLAGTGWNNEQFF. The V call is TRBV5-1, the J call TRBJ2-1, with TRBD1 matching 9 bases. The read ends 3 residues before the CDR3 terminus; that terminus is restored from the germline J gene. J was trimmed by 5 bases and V by 0 bases; bases with no gene match: 6. Germline CDR1 is SGHRS and CDR2 is YFSETQ. The CDR3 sequence is 16 residues long. Full variable domain (missing parts from reference TRBV5-1 and TRBJ2-1): KAGVTQTPRYLIKTRGQQVTLSCSPISGHRSVSWYQQTPGQGLQFLFEYFSETQRNKGNFPGRFSGRQFSNSRSEMNVSTLELGDSALYLCASSLAGTGWNNEQFFGPGTRLTVL.

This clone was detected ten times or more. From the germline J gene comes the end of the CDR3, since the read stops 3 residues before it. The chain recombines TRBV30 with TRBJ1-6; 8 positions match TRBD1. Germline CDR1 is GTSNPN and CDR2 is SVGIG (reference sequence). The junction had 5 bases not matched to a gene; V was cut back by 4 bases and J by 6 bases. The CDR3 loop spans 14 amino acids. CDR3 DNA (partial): TGTGCCTGGAATCCAGGGGGCGGTAATTCACCC. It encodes CAWNPGGGNSP. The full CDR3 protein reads CAWNPGGGNSPLHF. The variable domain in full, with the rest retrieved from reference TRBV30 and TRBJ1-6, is SQTIHQWPATLVQPVGSPLSLECTVEGTSNPNLYWYRQAAGRGLQLLFYSVGIGQISSEVPQNLSASRPQDRQFILSSKKLLLSDSGFYLCAWNPGGGNSPLHFGNGTRLTVT.

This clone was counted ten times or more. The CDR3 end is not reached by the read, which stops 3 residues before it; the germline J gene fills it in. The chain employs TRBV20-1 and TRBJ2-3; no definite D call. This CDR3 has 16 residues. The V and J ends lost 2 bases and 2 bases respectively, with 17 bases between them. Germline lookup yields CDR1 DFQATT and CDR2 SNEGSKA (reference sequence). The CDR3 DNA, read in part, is TGCAGTGCTAGACCACTCAAGCGACCGATCACAGATACG. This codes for CSARPLKRPITDT. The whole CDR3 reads CSARPLKRPITDTQYF.

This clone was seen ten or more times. The DNA read from the CDR3 is TGTGCCAGCAGCTTTCAGGGGGCATATGGC. Translated: CASSFQGAYG. The CDR3 in full is CASSFQGAYGYTF. The chain recombines TRBV5-5 with TRBJ1-2; 8 positions match TRBD1. The CDR3 end lies 3 residues beyond the end of the read and is filled in from the germline J gene. The CDR3 length is 13 residues. Trimming removed 2 bases from V and 5 bases from J; junction bases left unmatched: 2. CDR1 is SGHKS and CDR2 is YYEKEE in the germline V gene (reference sequence).

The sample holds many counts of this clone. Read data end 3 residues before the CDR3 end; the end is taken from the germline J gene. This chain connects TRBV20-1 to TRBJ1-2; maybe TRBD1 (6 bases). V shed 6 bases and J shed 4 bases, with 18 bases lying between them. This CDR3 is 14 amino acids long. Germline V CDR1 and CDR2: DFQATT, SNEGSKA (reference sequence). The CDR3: CSAIGRGDIYGYTF. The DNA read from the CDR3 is TGCAGTGCCATCGGCAGGGGCGACATCTATGGC.

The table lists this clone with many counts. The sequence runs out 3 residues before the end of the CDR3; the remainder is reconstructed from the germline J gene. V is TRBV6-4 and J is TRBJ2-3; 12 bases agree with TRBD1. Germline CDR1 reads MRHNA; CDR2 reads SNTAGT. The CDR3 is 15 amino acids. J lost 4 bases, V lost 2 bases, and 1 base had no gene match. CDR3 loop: CASSDGTGGADTQYF. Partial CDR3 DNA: TGTGCCAGCAGTGACGGGACAGGGGGCGCAGATACG.

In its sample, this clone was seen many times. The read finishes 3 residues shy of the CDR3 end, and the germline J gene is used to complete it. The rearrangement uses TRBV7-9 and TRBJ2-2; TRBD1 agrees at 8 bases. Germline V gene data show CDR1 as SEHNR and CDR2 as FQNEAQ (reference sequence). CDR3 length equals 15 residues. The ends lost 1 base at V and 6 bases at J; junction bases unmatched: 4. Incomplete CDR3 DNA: TGTGCCAGCAGCTTAGTCCAGGGGGCGCCCGGGGAG. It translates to CASSLVQGAPGE. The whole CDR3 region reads CASSLVQGAPGELFF.

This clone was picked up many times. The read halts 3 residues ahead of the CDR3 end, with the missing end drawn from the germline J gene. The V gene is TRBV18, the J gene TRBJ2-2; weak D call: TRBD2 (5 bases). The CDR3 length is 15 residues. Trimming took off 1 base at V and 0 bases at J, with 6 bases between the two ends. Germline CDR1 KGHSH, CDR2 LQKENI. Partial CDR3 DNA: TGTGCCAGCTCACCACTAGCGCCGAACACCGGGGAG. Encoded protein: CASSPLAPNTGE. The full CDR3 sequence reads CASSPLAPNTGELFF.

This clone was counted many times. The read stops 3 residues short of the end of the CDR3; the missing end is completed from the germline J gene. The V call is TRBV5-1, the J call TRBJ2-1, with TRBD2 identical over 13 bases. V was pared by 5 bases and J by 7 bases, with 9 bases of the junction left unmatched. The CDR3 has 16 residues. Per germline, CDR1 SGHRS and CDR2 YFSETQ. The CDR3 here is CASRIWTSGSGNEQFF. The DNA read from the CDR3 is TGCGCCAGCAGGATCTGGACTAGCGGGAGCGGGAATGAG. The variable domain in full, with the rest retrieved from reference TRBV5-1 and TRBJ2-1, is KAGVTQTPRYLIKTRGQQVTLSCSPISGHRSVSWYQQTPGQGLQFLFEYFSETQRNKGNFPGRFSGRQFSNSRSEMNVSTLELGDSALYLCASRIWTSGSGNEQFFGPGTRLTVL.

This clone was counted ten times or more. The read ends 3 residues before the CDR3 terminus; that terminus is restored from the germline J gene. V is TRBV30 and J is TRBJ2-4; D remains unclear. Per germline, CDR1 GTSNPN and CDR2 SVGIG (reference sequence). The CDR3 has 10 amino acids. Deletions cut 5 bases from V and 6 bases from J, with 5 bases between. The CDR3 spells CAWGRNIQYF. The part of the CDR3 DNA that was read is TGTGCCTGGGGGCGAAACATT.

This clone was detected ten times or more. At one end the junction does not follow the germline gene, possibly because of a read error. The DNA read from the CDR3 is TGCGCCAGCAGCCAATTTTTGGAGCAGCGAAATTCACCC. Its protein is CASSQFLEQRNSP. The full-length CDR3 reads as CASSQFLEQRNSPLHF. This chain connects TRBV4-2 to TRBJ1-6; D ambiguous. The read finishes 3 residues shy of the CDR3 end, and the germline J gene is used to complete it. The CDR3 is made up of 16 amino acids. Per the germline V gene, CDR1 is LGHNA and CDR2 is YNFKEQ.

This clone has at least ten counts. The CDR3 DNA, read in part, is TGTGCCAGCAGGAACAGTAGGTCCAATGAG. This gives the protein CASRNSRSNE. From start to end, the CDR3 is CASRNSRSNEQFF. The J gene is TRBJ2-1, the V gene TRBV12-3 or TRBV12-4; D gene uncertain. The CDR3 goes on 3 residues after the read ends, and that part is filled in from the germline J gene. The CDR3 loop spans 13 amino acids. V gave up 6 bases and J gave up 6 bases, with 12 bases separating them.

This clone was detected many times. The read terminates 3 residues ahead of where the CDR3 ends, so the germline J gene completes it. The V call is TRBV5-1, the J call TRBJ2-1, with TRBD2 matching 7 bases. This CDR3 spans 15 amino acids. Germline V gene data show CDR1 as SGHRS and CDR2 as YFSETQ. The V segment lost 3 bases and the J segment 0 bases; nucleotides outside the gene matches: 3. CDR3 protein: CASSSGGGSYNEQFF. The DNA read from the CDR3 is TGCGCCAGCAGCTCGGGGGGAGGCTCCTACAATGAG.